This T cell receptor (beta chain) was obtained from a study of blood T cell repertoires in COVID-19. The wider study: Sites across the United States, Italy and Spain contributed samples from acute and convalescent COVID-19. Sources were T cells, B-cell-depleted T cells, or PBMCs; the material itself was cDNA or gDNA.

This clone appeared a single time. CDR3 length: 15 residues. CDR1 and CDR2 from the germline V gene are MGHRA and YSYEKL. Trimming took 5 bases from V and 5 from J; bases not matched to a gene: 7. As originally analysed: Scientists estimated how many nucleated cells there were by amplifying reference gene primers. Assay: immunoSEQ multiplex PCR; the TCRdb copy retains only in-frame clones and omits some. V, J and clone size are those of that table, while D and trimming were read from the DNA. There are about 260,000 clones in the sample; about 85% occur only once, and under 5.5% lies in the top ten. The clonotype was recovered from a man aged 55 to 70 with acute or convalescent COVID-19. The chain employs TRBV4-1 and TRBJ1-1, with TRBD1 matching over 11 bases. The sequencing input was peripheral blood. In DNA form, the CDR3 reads TGCGCCAGCAGCTTAAATGGACAGGGGGCTACTGAAGCTTTCTTT. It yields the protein CASSLNGQGATEAFF.